Each of the 5 T cell receptor beta chains below was sequenced from the same sample in a study of shared clonotypes between healthy human individuals. Assay: immunoSEQ multiplex PCR; the TCRdb copy retains only in-frame clones and omits some. This table has about 660,000 clones, less than 85% appearing once. What was sequenced was memory CD4+ T cells sorted from blood. Sample subset: CD45RA-negative fraction. The receptors stem from a woman aged 25 to 45 in good health.

The gene calls are TRBV25-1 and TRBJ2-1, with 9 nucleotides matching TRBD2. Germline loops: CDR1 MGHDK, CDR2 SYGVNS. V was clipped by 3 bases and J by 1 base; unmatched bases: 4. The CDR3 contains 16 residues. This CDR3 reads CASSEHTSGSYNEQFF. In nucleotides, the CDR3 is TGTGCCAGCAGTGAGCATACTAGCGGGTCCTACAATGAGCAGTTCTTC.

This clone was detected only once. The V gene is TRBV4-1, the J gene TRBJ2-2; 11 bases agree with TRBD1. This CDR3 comprises 20 residues. Trimming cost V 2 bases and J 1 base; bases outside gene matches: 12. In germline, CDR1 is MGHRA, CDR2 YSYEKL. CDR3 DNA: TGCGCCAGCAGCCAACCCCGGGACAGGGGGAATATCAAGAACACCGGGGAGCTGTTTTTT. As protein: CASSQPRDRGNIKNTGELFF.

This clone has more than one count but fewer than ten. The CDR3 reads CASRASWREAGNTIYF. CDR3 in DNA: TGTGCCAGTAGAGCGTCGTGGAGGGAGGCCGGAAACACCATATATTTT. J is TRBJ1-3 and V is TRBV19; no definite D call. The germline CDR1 and CDR2 sequences are LNHDA and SQIVND (reference sequence). This CDR3 spans 16 amino acids. V was trimmed by 6 bases and J by 4 bases, leaving 19 bases between them.

This chain links TRBV5-4 with TRBJ2-3, with 12 bases identical to TRBD2. V lost 5 bases to trimming and J lost 2 bases; unmatched junction nucleotides: 3. Germline CDR1 and CDR2: SGHNT and YYREEE (reference sequence). The length of the CDR3 is 15 residues. The CDR3: CASRLAGGTTDTQYF. CDR3 nucleotides: TGTGCCAGCAGGCTAGCGGGGGGGACCACAGATACGCAGTATTTT.

Written as DNA, the CDR3 is TGTGCCAGCAGCAGACATCGACTAGCGTATAGCACAGATACGCAGTATTTT. It specifies CASSRHRLAYSTDTQYF. V and J are TRBV11-3 and TRBJ2-3, with 8 bases fitting TRBD2. Germline CDR1 SGHNT, CDR2 YENEEA. The CDR3 length is 17 residues. Germline trimming cut 5 bases from V and 0 bases from J; bases unmatched to any gene: 10. Complete variable domain (other parts from reference TRBV11-3 and TRBJ2-3): EAGVVQSPRYKIIEKKQPVAFWCNPISGHNTLYWYLQNLGQGPELLIRYENEEAVDDSQLPKDRFSAERLKGVDSTLKIQPAELGDSAVYLCASSRHRLAYSTDTQYFGPGTRLTVL.